In this sample, the clone carrying this T cell receptor beta chain turned up many times. This entry comes from a study of sequential checkpoint blockade in melanoma. Study background: TCRbeta immunosequencing was performed on DNA from 90 to 100 pretreatment melanoma tumor samples.

The CDR3 extends over 16 amino acids. The germline gives CDR1 SGHNT, CDR2 YENEEA. V shed 5 bases and J shed 3 bases, with 18 bases lying between them. The treatment: randomized to nivolumab then ipilimumab (arm A) or the reverse (arm B). This table comes from immunoSEQ multiplex PCR, and its TCRdb copy is limited to in-frame clones, with some not included. The sample holds 7,000 to 9,000 clones, 20% to 25% seen once. This specimen was tumor tissue (inferred from file names), taken from a patient given nivolumab and ipilimumab in sequence. The rearrangement links TRBV11-3 to TRBJ2-3, with D tentatively TRBD2 (6 bases). This clonotype originated in a human donor with melanoma. The CDR3 region has the DNA TGTGCCAGCAGCCCCACGCGGGGTATTGAAACAGATACGCAGTATTTT. Its protein product is CASSPTRGIETDTQYF.